These 13 T cell receptor beta chains were all obtained from the same sample, sequenced in a study of regulatory T cells in long-lasting Graves disease. This sample's time point: persistent/refractory GD, antithyroid drugs over 5 years with positive TRAb. PBMC RNA served as the TCR library source. Assembly of TCR beta libraries relied on iRepertoire HTBI primers together with Arm-PCR of CDR3 regions. TCRdb passed the multiplex PCR reads through MiXCR, listing each CDR3 protein once. The sample has about 660,000 distinct CDR3 sequences, around 30% seen once. Sequenced here: peripheral blood mononuclear cells (PBMCs), sampled when the disease was refractory, from a patient treated with antithyroid drugs. These receptors were collected from a female donor with Graves disease.

This chain uses TRBV3-1 with TRBJ1-5, with 7 bases that match TRBD1. V shed 6 bases, J shed 5 bases, and the junction held 10 bases outside the gene matches. Germline assignment: CDR1 LGHDT and CDR2 YNNKEL (reference sequence). CDR3 length: 15 amino acids. CDR3: CASSTRTGQDQPQHF. The DNA for the CDR3 is TGTGCCAGCAGTACCCGGACAGGTCAGGATCAGCCCCAGCATTTT.

This clonotype was counted only a few times. The V and J genes are TRBV20-1 and TRBJ2-5; D not certain. V dropped 0 bases and J dropped 2 bases, with 34 bases sitting between them. This CDR3 has 22 residues. Germline V gene sequence: CDR1 DFQATT, CDR2 SNEGSKA (reference sequence). CDR3 residues: CSARDLEKFSHTLADLQETQYF. The CDR3 nucleotides are TGCAGTGCTAGAGATTTGGAAAAGTTCAGTCACACCCTTGCAGACCTACAAGAGACCCAGTACTTC.

As for this clonotype: A read error may produce the germline difference seen at one junction end. V gene TRBV5-1 combines with J gene TRBJ2-6, with D hard to call. Germline V lookup: CDR1 SGHRS, CDR2 YFSETQ. The CDR3 is 16 amino acids. The DNA for the CDR3 is TGTGCCAGCAGTCCGGGTCGCAGCTCTGGGGCCAACGTCCTGACTTTC. Protein sequence: CASSPGRSSGANVLTF.

This clonotype was seen many times. V gene TRBV12-3 or TRBV12-4 combines with J gene TRBJ1-2, with D perhaps TRBD1 (6 bases). V lost 5 bases and J 5 bases, leaving 12 bases between the germline ends. The CDR3 consists of 13 residues. This CDR3 reads CASSVGARYGYTF. As DNA, the CDR3 is TGTGCCAGCAGTGTGGGGGCTCGATATGGCTACACCTTC.

The genes are TRBV7-9 and TRBJ2-7; D gene unclear. The germline V and J ends were trimmed by 7 bases and 2 bases, with 15 bases remaining between them. CDR1 is SEHNR and CDR2 is FQNEAQ in the germline V gene (reference sequence). The CDR3 totals 14 residues. Written as DNA, the CDR3 is TGTGCCAGCACCCTAGGGTTTAGCCCCTACGAGCAGTACTTC. This encodes CASTLGFSPYEQYF.

This clonotype was seen at least ten times. This sequence joins TRBV7-2 and TRBJ2-5; 9 bases are shared with TRBD2. The CDR3 sequence is 15 residues long. Germline V gives CDR1 SGHTA, CDR2 FQGNSA. After removal of 3 bases from V and 5 bases from J, the junction contained 7 bases not matched to a gene. The CDR3: CASSFEAGGWETQYF. The CDR3 bases are TGTGCCAGCAGCTTCGAAGCGGGAGGATGGGAGACCCAGTACTTC.

The J gene is TRBJ2-2, the V gene TRBV12-3 or TRBV12-4, with TRBD2 identical over 7 bases. CDR3 length: 15 residues. Trimming cost V 0 bases and J 5 bases; bases outside gene matches: 3. CDR3 protein: CASSLAGLTTGELFF. CDR3 bases: TGTGCCAGCAGTTTAGCGGGACTAACTACCGGGGAGCTGTTTTTT.

The table lists this clonotype with a count of one. V and J are TRBV7-3 and TRBJ1-1; maybe TRBD1 (5 bases). V was shortened by 3 bases and J by 5 bases, with 13 bases between the two germline ends. In germline, CDR1 is SGHTA, CDR2 FQGTGA. This CDR3 contains 14 residues. The CDR3 loop reads CASSLLGPATEAFF. The CDR3 DNA reads TGTGCCAGCAGCTTGCTGGGGCCCGCGACTGAAGCTTTCTTT.

This sequence joins TRBV7-9 and TRBJ2-2; the match to TRBD2 covers 11 bases. The germline gives CDR1 SEHNR, CDR2 FQNEAQ (reference sequence). The V segment lost 3 bases and the J segment 0 bases; nucleotides outside the gene matches: 6. This CDR3 has 18 residues. The CDR3 region is CASSLGLAVLANTGELFF. In DNA form, the CDR3 reads TGTGCCAGCAGCTTGGGACTAGCGGTCCTCGCGAACACCGGGGAGCTGTTTTTT.

The chain combines TRBV29-1 with TRBJ1-1; D might be TRBD1 (5 bases). Germline V gene lookup returns CDR1 SQVTM and CDR2 ANQGSEA. The CDR3 covers 11 residues. V shed 6 bases and J shed 9 bases, with 14 bases lying between them. The DNA for the CDR3 is TGCAGCGTGCCCGGGAGGGGTCAAGCTTTCTTT. This translates into CSVPGRGQAFF.

This clonotype was recorded a few times. The chain uses TRBV6-2 or TRBV6-3 and TRBJ1-6; D remains ambiguous. Deletions cut 5 bases from V and 13 bases from J, with 15 bases between. This CDR3 spans 13 amino acids. CDR1 and CDR2 (germline): MNHEY, SVGEGT. The CDR3 DNA is TGTGCCAGCAGTGCGGTGTCGAGGGCTCCCCTCCACTTT. This translates into CASSAVSRAPLHF.

This clonotype has a handful of counts. The rearrangement links TRBV24-1 to TRBJ2-5; tentatively, D is TRBD1 (5 bases). This CDR3 region has 14 residues. V was pared by 4 bases and J by 1 base, with 9 bases between. CDR1 and CDR2 (germline): KGHDR, SFDVKD. The CDR3 DNA sequence: TGTGCCACCAGTGACACCGACAGCCAAGAGACCCAGTACTTC. Its protein product is CATSDTDSQETQYF.

This chain connects TRBV19 to TRBJ1-5; possible D gene TRBD1, 5 bases. The V and J ends lost 9 bases and 2 bases respectively, with 23 bases between them. There are 17 residues in the CDR3. Germline V gene lookup returns CDR1 LNHDA and CDR2 SQIVND (reference sequence). DNA for the CDR3: TGTGCCAGCCAGGGAACAGCTCAGGGTTTCGGCAATCAGCCCCAGCATTTT. Its translation: CASQGTAQGFGNQPQHF. Drawing the rest from reference TRBV19 and TRBJ1-5, the complete variable domain is DGGITQSPKYLFRKEGQNVTLSCEQNLNHDAMYWYRQDPGQGLRLIYYSQIVNDFQKGDIAEGYSVSREKKESFPLTVTSAQKNPTAFYLCASQGTAQGFGNQPQHFGDGTRLSIL.